The rows below give T cell receptor beta chains drawn from one sample of a study of shared clonotypes between healthy human individuals. TCRdb's copy holds only in-frame clones and misses some; the assay was immunoSEQ multiplex PCR. The repertoire holds 2 million to 2.5 million clones, with approximately 90% as singletons. Sequenced: naive CD4+ T cells from PBMCs. All receptors come from a man aged 18-30 years in good health. Some clones in this sample may be carry-over from other donors' samples. Both conserved end residues are part of each CDR3. Each record gives: D gene, clone size, V gene, J gene, CDR3 protein, CDR3 DNA. A D gene is named only where the DNA matches it firmly. Clone size appears in some rows only: once, few, many, or a class for an expanded clone.

D gene: .; clone size: .; V gene: TRBV5-1; J gene: TRBJ2-5; CDR3 protein: CASSSGEPQETQYF; CDR3 DNA: TGCGCCAGCAGCTCCGGGGAACCCCAAGAGACCCAGTACTTC
D gene: .; clone size: .; V gene: TRBV28; J gene: TRBJ2-5; CDR3 protein: CASSLSGGSHWETQYF; CDR3 DNA: TGTGCCAGCAGTTTATCAGGGGGGAGTCATTGGGAGACCCAGTACTTC
D gene: .; clone size: .; V gene: TRBV28; J gene: TRBJ2-5; CDR3 protein: CASNTGLETQYF; CDR3 DNA: TGTGCCAGCAATACGGGGCTGGAGACCCAGTACTTC
D gene: TRBD2; clone size: .; V gene: TRBV7-8; J gene: TRBJ2-7; CDR3 protein: CASSYPHLAGRSEQYF; CDR3 DNA: TGTGCCAGCAGCTACCCCCATCTAGCGGGACGGAGCGAGCAGTACTTC
D gene: .; clone size: .; V gene: TRBV9; J gene: TRBJ2-1; CDR3 protein: CASSVSNNEQFF; CDR3 DNA: TGTGCCAGCAGCGTCTCTAACAATGAGCAGTTCTTC
D gene: TRBD1; clone size: .; V gene: TRBV28; J gene: TRBJ2-3; CDR3 protein: CASSPTGQGTDTQYF; CDR3 DNA: TGTGCCAGCAGTCCGACCGGACAGGGCACAGATACGCAGTATTTT
D gene: .; clone size: .; V gene: TRBV27; J gene: TRBJ2-3; CDR3 protein: CASSYKGGSDTQYF; CDR3 DNA: TGTGCCAGCAGTTACAAGGGAGGTTCAGATACGCAGTATTTT
D gene: TRBD1; clone size: .; V gene: TRBV19; J gene: TRBJ2-7; CDR3 protein: CASSRGGTGGIYEQYF; CDR3 DNA: TGTGCCAGTAGCCGTGGGGGGACAGGAGGAATCTACGAGCAGTACTTC
D gene: .; clone size: once; V gene: TRBV6-6; J gene: TRBJ2-7; CDR3 protein: CASSDQGKKAYEQYF; CDR3 DNA: TGTGCCAGCAGTGACCAGGGGAAAAAGGCCTACGAGCAGTACTTC
D gene: TRBD1; clone size: once; V gene: TRBV6-1; J gene: TRBJ2-7; CDR3 protein: CASSEGTGAPADEQYF; CDR3 DNA: TGTGCCAGCAGTGAAGGGACAGGGGCCCCCGCGGACGAGCAGTACTTC
D gene: TRBD2; clone size: once; V gene: TRBV5-1; J gene: TRBJ2-3; CDR3 protein: CASSLVGTSGRSGTQYF; CDR3 DNA: TGCGCCAGCAGCTTGGTCGGGACTAGCGGGCGCAGCGGGACGCAGTATTTT
D gene: .; clone size: .; V gene: TRBV6-1; J gene: TRBJ1-5; CDR3 protein: CASSGSGGSNQPQHF; CDR3 DNA: TGTGCCAGCAGTGGATCGGGAGGTAGCAATCAGCCCCAGCATTTT
D gene: TRBD1; clone size: .; V gene: TRBV7-9; J gene: TRBJ1-1; CDR3 protein: CASSFRTGTGSFF; CDR3 DNA: TGTGCCAGCAGCTTTCGGACCGGGACAGGGTCTTTCTTT
D gene: .; clone size: .; V gene: TRBV7-9; J gene: TRBJ2-3; CDR3 protein: CASSLGGTTDTQYF; CDR3 DNA: TGTGCCAGCAGCTTAGGCGGGACCACAGATACGCAGTATTTT
D gene: TRBD1; clone size: .; V gene: TRBV11-2; J gene: TRBJ1-3; CDR3 protein: CASSFAGGSGNTIYF; CDR3 DNA: TGTGCCAGCAGCTTCGCAGGGGGCTCTGGAAACACCATATATTTT
D gene: TRBD2; clone size: .; V gene: TRBV11-3; J gene: TRBJ2-7; CDR3 protein: CASSAAAGGSRGEQYF; CDR3 DNA: TGTGCCAGCAGCGCCGCCGCGGGAGGGAGTCGAGGCGAGCAGTACTTC
D gene: TRBD1; clone size: .; V gene: TRBV28; J gene: TRBJ1-3; CDR3 protein: CASSFYTPGQGMGNTIYF; CDR3 DNA: TGTGCCAGCAGTTTCTATACGCCCGGACAGGGGATGGGAAACACCATATATTTT
D gene: .; clone size: .; V gene: TRBV18; J gene: TRBJ2-7; CDR3 protein: CASSSNLGQLGTYEQYF; CDR3 DNA: TGTGCCAGCTCATCTAACCTCGGACAGTTGGGAACCTACGAGCAGTACTTC
D gene: TRBD1; clone size: .; V gene: TRBV5-1; J gene: TRBJ2-7; CDR3 protein: CASSLGQGTDEQYF; CDR3 DNA: TGCGCCAGCAGCCTGGGACAGGGGACCGACGAGCAGTACTTC
D gene: TRBD2; clone size: .; V gene: TRBV28; J gene: TRBJ2-1; CDR3 protein: CASIMDTGLAGGSEQFF; CDR3 DNA: TGTGCCAGCATTATGGACACCGGACTAGCGGGGGGTTCCGAGCAGTTCTTC
D gene: TRBD1; clone size: .; V gene: TRBV2; J gene: TRBJ1-4; CDR3 protein: CASSESGGGEKLFF; CDR3 DNA: TGTGCCAGCAGTGAATCAGGGGGCGGGGAAAAACTGTTTTTT
D gene: .; clone size: once; V gene: TRBV7-9; J gene: TRBJ1-2; CDR3 protein: CASIRDGYGYTF; CDR3 DNA: TGTGCCAGCATAAGGGACGGGTATGGCTACACCTTC
D gene: TRBD2; clone size: .; V gene: TRBV5-6; J gene: TRBJ2-5; CDR3 protein: CASSFLGRRGETQYF; CDR3 DNA: TGTGCCAGCAGCTTCCTCGGGAGGAGGGGAGAGACCCAGTACTTC
D gene: .; clone size: .; V gene: TRBV11-2; J gene: TRBJ1-1; CDR3 protein: CASSFDVRGARTEAFF; CDR3 DNA: TGTGCCAGCAGCTTTGATGTACGGGGGGCGCGGACTGAAGCTTTCTTT
D gene: TRBD1; clone size: .; V gene: TRBV7-2; J gene: TRBJ1-2; CDR3 protein: CASSKQGQLYGYTF; CDR3 DNA: TGTGCCAGCAGCAAGCAGGGACAGCTCTATGGCTACACCTTC
D gene: .; clone size: .; V gene: TRBV29-1; J gene: TRBJ2-3; CDR3 protein: CSVGATDTQYF; CDR3 DNA: TGCAGCGTTGGGGCCACAGATACGCAGTATTTT
D gene: TRBD1; clone size: .; V gene: TRBV28; J gene: TRBJ1-2; CDR3 protein: CASSLPGQSYGYTF; CDR3 DNA: TGTGCCAGCAGCCTACCGGGACAGAGCTATGGCTACACCTTC
D gene: .; clone size: .; V gene: TRBV28; J gene: TRBJ2-1; CDR3 protein: CASTSGPAISYNEQFF; CDR3 DNA: TGTGCCAGCACCTCCGGGCCAGCGATCTCCTACAATGAGCAGTTCTTC
D gene: .; clone size: .; V gene: TRBV18; J gene: TRBJ2-1; CDR3 protein: CASSPNWSSYNEQFF; CDR3 DNA: TGTGCCAGCTCACCAAACTGGAGCTCCTACAATGAGCAGTTCTTC